This TCR beta chain was documented in a study of tumor-infiltrating lymphocytes in primary liver carcinoma. Across the study: Productive TCRbeta read yields ran from roughly 3.6 to 7.1 million per sample and were similar between tissues.

Remarks on this clonotype: Its specificity is unknown. With a much larger clone just one base away, this may be a read error.

Findings and caveats of the study: Compared with tumor region pairs, tumor-adjacent and tumor-blood pairs overlapped less.

Starting material of approximately 500 ng total RNA yielded TCR beta cDNA via a constant-region primer. It was through three nested multiplex PCR rounds of slightly modified ARM-PCR that TCR beta libraries arose. Amplification in the first two PCR rounds was performed using TRBV1-TRBV30 forward primers and a C-beta reverse primer for about 10 cycles each. TCRdb used MiXCR to reprocess the multiplex PCR reads, holding one entry per CDR3 protein. The sample holds tens of thousands of distinct CDR3 sequences, over 65% seen once. Investigators took RNA and DNA out together from roughly 18-30 mg of unsorted bulk tissue. This CDR3 contains 13 residues. Per germline, CDR1 LNHDA and CDR2 SQIVND (reference sequence).

This sequence joins TRBV19 and TRBJ1-2; the D gene is possibly TRBD1 (6 bases). The sequence came from a man in his forties with primary liver carcinoma and hepatitis B virus infection. Specimen: liver tumor tissue from sampling region 5. Subset indicated: tumor region T5, tumor centre. The CDR3 here is CTSSRWDIDGYTF. In nucleotides, the CDR3 is TGTACCAGTAGTCGGTGGGACATCGATGGCTACACCTTC.